This note documents a single T cell receptor (beta chain) sequence. In the study's own analysis: Nucleated cell number was recorded as an estimate derived from reference gene primer amplification. Assay used: immunoSEQ multiplex PCR; TCRdb lists only in-frame clones, some missing. V and J calls plus clone size are reproduced from that table; the DNA served to infer D and trimming. In the table there are approximately 17,000 clones, approximately 88% of which are singletons. This record belongs to a study of blood T cell repertoires in COVID-19. Background on the study: Acute and convalescent COVID-19 specimens originated in the United States, Italy and Spain.

CDR1 is SGHTA and CDR2 is FQGNSA in the germline V gene. V was shortened by 3 bases and J by 0 bases, with 18 bases between the two germline ends. This CDR3 comprises 18 residues. The receptor was derived from a woman aged 30 to 39 who had recovered from COVID-19. The chain carries TRBV7-2 and TRBJ1-5; tentative D call: TRBD1 (5 bases). Specimen: PBMCs or T cells enriched from blood (not recorded which). The CDR3 spells CASSFKARQGNSNQPQHF. The CDR3 DNA reads TGTGCCAGCAGCTTTAAGGCCCGGCAGGGAAATAGCAATCAGCCCCAGCATTTT.